These T cell receptor beta chains were read from a single sample in a study of blood T cell repertoires in COVID-19. Profiled with immunoSEQ multiplex PCR; TCRdb holds only in-frame clones, not every one. The data show some 170,000 clones, approximately 93% seen once. The material sequenced was peripheral blood. The receptor source for this set is an older woman with COVID-19, enrolled during active disease. CDR3s include the opening cysteine and the closing phenylalanine or tryptophan. The order of the fields is V gene, J gene, clone size, D gene, CDR3 DNA, CDR3 protein. The D gene is left open where the match is weak. Expanded clones are given a class, and other clones once, few, many or no size at all.

>TRBV5-6|TRBJ1-1|once|NA
TGTGCCAGCAGCTTGGCCAATGAAGCTTTCTTT
CASSLANEAFF
>TRBV11-2|TRBJ1-1|NA|NA
TGTGCCAGCACAGACAGGAGGAACACTGAAGCTTTCTTT
CASTDRRNTEAFF
>TRBV7-2|TRBJ2-7|few|TRBD1
TGTGCCAGCAGCTTAAGGCAGGGGGCGGCCGGGGAGCAGTACTTC
CASSLRQGAAGEQYF
>TRBV11-2|TRBJ2-3|once|TRBD1
TGTGCCAGCAGCCAGGGACAGGGGACAGATACGCAGTATTTT
CASSQGQGTDTQYF
>TRBV6-2/TRBV6-3|TRBJ2-3|NA|NA
TGTGCCAGCAGTTCCAAGACAGGTTCCGTGGATACGCAGTATTTT
CASSSKTGSVDTQYF
>TRBV4-1|TRBJ1-1|NA|NA
TGCGCCAGCAGCATAGTCTATCGGGGGGCAGGGACTGAAGCTTTCTTT
CASSIVYRGAGTEAFF
>TRBV19|TRBJ2-3|once|TRBD2
TGTGCCAGTAGTTTTACTTTAGCGGGGGGGCAAACAGATACGCAGTATTTT
CASSFTLAGGQTDTQYF
>TRBV4-1|TRBJ1-2|NA|NA
TGCGCCAGCAGCCAAGCACTCCTGAGGGATGGCTACACCTTC
CASSQALLRDGYTF
>TRBV6-1|TRBJ1-6|NA|NA
TGTGCCAGCAGTTCATACAGGGAGAATAATTCACCCCTCCACTTT
CASSSYRENNSPLHF
>TRBV4-2|TRBJ1-2|NA|TRBD1
TGTGCCAGCAGCCAAGATTCAGTAGGGGGCGACTATGGCTACACCTTC
CASSQDSVGGDYGYTF
>TRBV4-1|TRBJ1-1|NA|NA
TGCGCCAGCAGCCGGAGGGGCAACACTGAAGCTTTCTTT
CASSRRGNTEAFF
>TRBV5-4|TRBJ2-6|few|NA
TGTGCCAGCAGCTTGGGTCAGGCCCCGAGGGCTGGGGCCAACGTCCTGACTTTC
CASSLGQAPRAGANVLTF
>TRBV19|TRBJ2-7|NA|TRBD1
TGTGCCAGTAGGAGGACAGGGGGATCCGAGCAGTACTTC
CASRRTGGSEQYF